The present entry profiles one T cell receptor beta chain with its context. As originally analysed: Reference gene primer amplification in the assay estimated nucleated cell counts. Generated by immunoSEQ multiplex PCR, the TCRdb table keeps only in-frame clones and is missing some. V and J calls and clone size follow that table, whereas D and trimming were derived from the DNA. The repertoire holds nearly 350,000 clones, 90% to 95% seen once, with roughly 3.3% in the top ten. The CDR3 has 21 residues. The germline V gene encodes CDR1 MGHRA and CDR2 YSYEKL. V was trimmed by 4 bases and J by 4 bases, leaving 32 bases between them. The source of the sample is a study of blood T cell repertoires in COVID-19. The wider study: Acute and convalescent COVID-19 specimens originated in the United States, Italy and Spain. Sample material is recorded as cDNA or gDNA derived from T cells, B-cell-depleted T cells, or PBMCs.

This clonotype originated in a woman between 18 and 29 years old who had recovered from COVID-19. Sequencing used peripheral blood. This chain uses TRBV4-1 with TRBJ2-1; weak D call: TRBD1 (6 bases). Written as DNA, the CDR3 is TGCGCCAGCAGCCCCCGAGGGGGACGGGTAGCGACTCCCAGACTATACAATGAGCAGTTCTTC. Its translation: CASSPRGGRVATPRLYNEQFF.